This T cell receptor (beta chain) was recorded in a study of early T cells in non-severe SARS-CoV-2 infection. Study-wide background: Unpaired chains resulted from sequencing bulk RNA of unsorted whole blood.

This clonotype was counted at least ten times. Its antigen remains unidentified. Germline loops: CDR1 SQVTM, CDR2 ANQGSEA. The V end lost 7 bases, the J end lost 4 bases, and 11 bases lay between the germline ends. This CDR3 comprises 12 residues. Unique molecular identifiers were added to individual cDNA molecules. TCRdb re-analysed the 5' RACE reads in MiXCR, keeping a single row per CDR3 protein. The sample lists around 28,000 distinct CDR3 sequences; around 5% were seen once. Overall study findings and caveats: A preference for anti-spike CD8 responses marked VDJdb matching, which missed private and CD4 specificities.

J is TRBJ1-5 and V is TRBV29-1, with D maybe TRBD1 (6 bases). This receptor was taken from an adult who was a healthcare worker with PCR-confirmed SARS-CoV-2 infection or an uninfected control (not recorded which). Sequencing was performed on whole blood. The CDR3 is CSAVTGNQPQHF. CDR3 in DNA: TGCAGCGCAGTCACAGGGAATCAGCCCCAGCATTTT. The entire variable domain, with the rest obtained from reference TRBV29-1 and TRBJ1-5, is as follows: SAVISQKPSRDICQRGTSLTIQCQVDSQVTMMFWYRQQPGQSLTLIATANQGSEATYESGFVIDKFPISRPNLTFSTLTVSNMSPEDSSIYLCSAVTGNQPQHFGDGTRLSIL.